This TCR beta chain is from a study of Ad26.COV2.S vaccination and SARS-CoV-2 variants (dated by TCRdb to 2020 to 2023). Looking at the study overall: Donors in the vaccine arm were drawn from COV1001, a multicentre, randomized, double-blind, placebo-controlled phase I-IIa trial testing Ad26.COV2.S in healthy adults. Ad26.COV2.S was given intramuscularly at 5x10^10 or 1x10^11 viral particles, as a single shot or as two shots 56 days apart. The TCR-sequenced set comprised about 32 samples: around 20 Ad26.COV2.S vaccine recipients, 5 placebo recipients and 8 SARS-CoV-2 convalescent individuals. TCRbeta repertoire sequencing served as the tool for gauging how specific and how broad the SARS-CoV-2-reactive T cell receptors were following Ad26.COV2.S vaccination. Investigators did not know the trial group allocation while performing experiments and assessing outcomes. Participants in the trial were split at random into five groups of five each, receiving low-dose or high-dose Ad26.COV2.S once or twice, or else placebo on both occasions.

The CDR3 covers 13 residues, taking in both the cysteine and the phenylalanine. Here the CDR3 DNA is all that survives: 39 bases in frame from base 1. The germline V gene gives CDR1 as KGHSH and CDR2 as LQKENI. V is reduced by 3 bases and J by 3 bases, leaving a spacing of 9 bases between them. The immunoSEQ Assay was the method used to sequence TCRbeta CDR3 regions. After extraction, genomic DNA underwent amplification by bias-controlled multiplex PCR, followed by high-throughput sequencing. Per the source publication's procedure: To quantify the absolute abundance of each unique TCRbeta CDR3 region, sequences were collapsed and filtered. T cell fraction was estimated by normalizing TCRbeta template counts to usable DNA, with usable DNA measured through amplification of reference genes found in all nucleated cells. Repertoire TCRs were annotated as SARS-CoV-2-specific by exact matching of V gene, CDR3 amino acid sequence and J gene to a known reactive TCR set. The reference SARS-CoV-2 TCR set came from MIRA and was filtered for enrichment in COVID-19-positive ImmuneCODE repertoires, removing public or cross-reactive TCRs. Drawing on the MIRA antigens, annotated TCRs were analysed further at the level of specific ORF or position within ORF. Breadth was defined as the number of annotated unique rearrangements divided by the total number of unique productive rearrangements, and depth was defined as the summed frequency of the annotated unique rearrangements. TCR breadth was compared between groups using two-sided Wilcoxon rank-sum tests. Imported from immuneACCESS, the table was reduced by TCRdb to in-frame sequences with V and J called. These copies leave out some clones; in studies compared against another copy, an unresolved V gene accounts for under half, and the cause of the remainder is not known. Clonal size and the V and J genes are those of that table, whereas D and trimming came from the DNA. Here the sample has around 380,000 clones; 75% to 90% occur a single time. Together, the top ten hold under 4% of the sample.

What the authors observed across the whole study: Spike-specific TCR breadth was higher in Ad26.COV2.S recipients than in placebo recipients (P = 0.0014). The authors noted that total T cell responses may have been underestimated by the TCR breadth and depth analyses. Vaccine and placebo recipients had similar non-spike TCR breadth, a finding consistent with the vaccine containing only spike. The study was not powered to compare responses between vaccine doses or regimens. After vaccination, spike-specific CD8+ and CD4+ T cell responses were reported to show substantial breadth.

Taken with the paper, the label for treatment or condition translates to: around 19 received Ad26.COV2.S at low or high dose, single or two shots; five or six received placebo; per-sample allocation not given. Repertoires of vaccine and placebo recipients were sequenced from samples taken on day 63 after the first injection. Cohort 1b enrolled about two dozen adults aged 18-55 years at a single site in Boston, USA, between 29 July and 7 August 2020. As a vaccine, Ad26.COV2.S was a replication-incompetent adenovirus type 26 vector that expressed a prefusion-stabilized SARS-CoV-2 spike protein derived from the original Wuhan strain. Worth noting for this clone: No cognate antigen has been identified for it. The input lacks base qualities; no much larger clone sits a single base away.

Sequencing used peripheral blood, obtained in a trial of Ad26.COV2.S vaccine versus placebo. The chain is assembled from TRBV18 and TRBJ2-7; no confident D gene assignment can be made. This TCR was recovered from a person between 18 and 65 years old who received the Ad26.COV2.S COVID-19 vaccine or a placebo. CDR3 reads: CASSPSSDYEQYF. The DNA is TGTGCCAGCTCACCTTCGTCGGACTACGAGCAGTACTTC.